This TCR beta chain was identified in a study of monozygotic twins with inflammatory bowel disease. Study-wide findings and caveats: No difference in repertoire similarity was seen between concordant and discordant twins, possibly because power was limited.

For this clonotype: The antigen remains unidentified.

CDR1 is SGHAT and CDR2 is FQNNGV in the germline V gene. The CDR3 is 20 residues long. Incorporation of UMIs carrying a 6-nucleotide sample barcode was performed by template switching. TCRdb reworked the 5' RACE reads into one entry per CDR3 protein, no DNA. The sample is made up of around 410,000 distinct CDR3 sequences, and the top ten hold under 3% of it. V is TRBV11-2 and J is TRBJ2-7; as DNA is missing, the TRBD2 call by TCRdb cannot be tested. The source of this sequence is a human donor with ulcerative colitis or Crohn's disease, or a healthy co-twin of an affected twin (not recorded which). Material for sequencing was blood. The CDR3 here is CASSSRGGWTGPSPLYEQYF.